This T cell receptor (beta chain) was obtained from a study of OX40 agonist ivuxolimab in advanced cancers. The assay was immunoSEQ multiplex PCR, and TCRdb's table has in-frame clones only and misses some. The sample includes roughly 46,000 clones, over 75% of them seen just once. This clone was counted between two and nine times. The V end was cut by 4 bases, the J end by 7 bases, with 23 bases between. Germline assignment: CDR1 MGHRA and CDR2 YSYEKL. The CDR3 contains 16 residues. This specimen was CD4+ or CD8+ T cells sorted from blood, taken in a trial of the OX40 agonist ivuxolimab. The chain employs TRBV4-1 and TRBJ2-7; either TRBD1 or TRBD2 may fit D (6 bases each). This receptor was obtained from an adult with an advanced solid tumor such as melanoma, head and neck, liver or kidney cancer. DNA for the CDR3: TGCGCCAGCAGCCCCAATAGCGGTCGCCGTACAGGGGAGCAGTACTTC. Protein sequence: CASSPNSGRRTGEQYF.